Detailed here is one T cell receptor beta chain. This specimen comes from a study of blood T cell repertoires in COVID-19. Data came from immunoSEQ multiplex PCR; TCRdb stores just in-frame clones and leaves some out. The sample consists of some 330,000 clones, around 83% of them appearing once. This TCR derives from a woman aged 45-60 years who had recovered from COVID-19. Sequencing was carried out using PBMCs or T cells enriched from blood (not recorded which).

The CDR3 sequence: CASSHPRRPYEQYF. The DNA of the CDR3 is TGTGCCAGCAGCCACCCCCGGAGACCGTACGAGCAGTACTTC. The chain carries TRBV3-1 (or the pseudogene TRBV3-2) and TRBJ2-7; the D is unclear. Trimming removed 3 bases from V and 4 bases from J, with 13 bases in between. Looked up from germline, CDR1 is LGHDT and CDR2 is YNNKEL (reference sequence). The CDR3 sequence is 14 residues long.